This T cell receptor beta chain was profiled in a study of blood T cells in healthy people across ages. The CDR3 is 17 residues long. Germline CDR1 and CDR2: MDHEN and SYDVKM. With V trimmed by 5 bases and J by 0 bases, 8 bases remained unmatched. The authors ran a second PCR of about 7 to 11 cycles using a sample-barcoded 5' primer and a J-beta primer mix. TCRdb reanalysed the 5' RACE reads using MiXCR and keeps one entry per CDR3 protein. The sample consists of more than 650,000 distinct CDR3 sequences, approximately 55% of them appearing once. V gene TRBV28 combines with J gene TRBJ2-7; 12 nucleotides match TRBD2. The receptor was derived from an elderly man in good health. The sequencing input was blood. The CDR3: CASSQLGLAGDSYEQYF. The CDR3 nucleotides are TGTGCCAGCAGTCAACTGGGACTAGCGGGCGACTCCTACGAGCAGTACTTC.